Listed below are T cell receptor beta chains from one sample, sequenced in a study of shared clonotypes between healthy human individuals. Sequencing used immunoSEQ multiplex PCR; TCRdb keeps in-frame clones, though not all of them. The top ten clones hold about 0.32% of a sample with approximately 400,000 clones, 96% of them seen once. The sequenced sample was memory CD8+ T cells sorted from blood. The origin of the receptors is a man aged 30 to 39 in good health. CDR3s include the opening cysteine and the closing phenylalanine or tryptophan. The D gene is left open where the match is weak. The size of a clone is reported for some rows only, either as once, few or many, or as a class for expanded clones.

v_call: TRBV4-1; clone_size: -; j_call: TRBJ1-1; d_call: -; cdr3_aa: CASSQVGVMNTEAFF; cdr3_nt: TGCGCCAGCAGCCAAGTGGGAGTTATGAACACTGAAGCTTTCTTT
v_call: TRBV2; clone_size: -; j_call: TRBJ1-1; d_call: TRBD1; cdr3_aa: CASRRQGSEAFF; cdr3_nt: TGTGCCAGCAGGAGACAGGGATCTGAAGCTTTCTTT
v_call: TRBV6-5; clone_size: -; j_call: TRBJ2-3; d_call: TRBD2; cdr3_aa: CASSYGLADTDTQYF; cdr3_nt: TGTGCCAGCAGTTACGGGCTAGCGGACACAGATACGCAGTATTTT
v_call: TRBV30; clone_size: few; j_call: TRBJ1-1; d_call: TRBD1; cdr3_aa: CAWLTGKFTEAFF; cdr3_nt: TGTGCCTGGCTGACAGGGAAGTTCACTGAAGCTTTCTTT
v_call: TRBV28; clone_size: -; j_call: TRBJ1-2; d_call: -; cdr3_aa: CASNSETQAQYGYTF; cdr3_nt: TGTGCCAGCAACTCAGAGACTCAGGCTCAATATGGCTACACCTTC
v_call: TRBV30; clone_size: once; j_call: TRBJ1-1; d_call: TRBD1; cdr3_aa: CAWSLSPGQGVFLRTEAFF; cdr3_nt: TGTGCCTGGAGCCTCAGCCCGGGACAGGGGGTTTTTTTACGCACTGAAGCTTTCTTT
v_call: TRBV5-8; clone_size: -; j_call: TRBJ2-7; d_call: TRBD2; cdr3_aa: CASSSPDGLAGRPWSYEQYF; cdr3_nt: TGTGCCAGCAGCTCCCCCGACGGACTAGCGGGCCGGCCTTGGAGCTACGAGCAGTACTTC
v_call: TRBV19; clone_size: -; j_call: TRBJ2-7; d_call: -; cdr3_aa: CASSWSPGSSYEQYF; cdr3_nt: TGTGCCAGTAGTTGGAGTCCAGGCAGCTCCTACGAGCAGTACTTC
v_call: TRBV11-1; clone_size: -; j_call: TRBJ2-3; d_call: -; cdr3_aa: CASSLADGRTDTQYF; cdr3_nt: TGTGCCAGCAGCTTAGCCGACGGGAGAACAGATACGCAGTATTTT
v_call: TRBV28; clone_size: -; j_call: TRBJ2-7; d_call: -; cdr3_aa: CASGRPYEQYF; cdr3_nt: TGTGCCAGCGGGAGGCCCTACGAGCAGTACTTC
v_call: TRBV6-5; clone_size: -; j_call: TRBJ2-7; d_call: -; cdr3_aa: CASSVVYEQYF; cdr3_nt: TGTGCCAGCAGTGTCGTCTACGAGCAGTACTTC
v_call: TRBV6-5; clone_size: -; j_call: TRBJ2-1; d_call: -; cdr3_aa: CASSYLGSSYNEQFF; cdr3_nt: TGTGCCAGCAGTTACCTAGGGAGCTCCTACAATGAGCAGTTCTTC
v_call: TRBV28; clone_size: -; j_call: TRBJ2-1; d_call: -; cdr3_aa: CASSFVTVHYNEQFF; cdr3_nt: TGTGCCAGCAGTTTCGTGACAGTACACTACAATGAGCAGTTCTTC
v_call: TRBV5-1; clone_size: -; j_call: TRBJ2-1; d_call: TRBD2; cdr3_aa: CASSSLTSGNYNEQFF; cdr3_nt: TGCGCCAGCAGCTCCTTAACTAGCGGGAATTACAATGAGCAGTTCTTC
v_call: TRBV7-9; clone_size: -; j_call: TRBJ2-5; d_call: -; cdr3_aa: CASSVPGTEETQYF; cdr3_nt: TGTGCCAGCAGCGTACCCGGGACTGAAGAGACCCAGTACTTC
v_call: TRBV11-2; clone_size: -; j_call: TRBJ2-3; d_call: -; cdr3_aa: CASSLSGTDGDTQYF; cdr3_nt: TGTGCCAGCAGCTTGTCGGGGACCGACGGAGATACGCAGTATTTT
v_call: TRBV5-1; clone_size: -; j_call: TRBJ2-1; d_call: TRBD2; cdr3_aa: CASSLGLAGVLNEQFF; cdr3_nt: TGCGCCAGCAGCTTGGGGCTAGCGGGAGTTTTGAATGAGCAGTTCTTC
v_call: TRBV7-9; clone_size: once; j_call: TRBJ2-7; d_call: -; cdr3_aa: CASSFSRLADEQYF; cdr3_nt: TGTGCCAGCAGCTTCAGTAGGCTAGCAGACGAGCAGTACTTC
v_call: TRBV10-3; clone_size: -; j_call: TRBJ1-1; d_call: -; cdr3_aa: CAISESRGPNTEAFF; cdr3_nt: TGTGCCATCAGTGAATCCAGGGGACCGAACACTGAAGCTTTCTTT
v_call: TRBV7-9; clone_size: -; j_call: TRBJ1-3; d_call: -; cdr3_aa: CASSVDGQGNTIYF; cdr3_nt: TGTGCCAGCAGCGTGGACGGGCAAGGAAACACCATATATTTT
v_call: TRBV6-1; clone_size: -; j_call: TRBJ1-4; d_call: TRBD1; cdr3_aa: CASSPQGGAWEKLFF; cdr3_nt: TGTGCCAGCAGCCCCCAGGGGGGCGCCTGGGAAAAACTGTTTTTT
v_call: TRBV10-3; clone_size: -; j_call: TRBJ2-7; d_call: TRBD2; cdr3_aa: CAIRKTSGGYEQYF; cdr3_nt: TGTGCCATCAGGAAGACTAGCGGGGGGTACGAGCAGTACTTC
v_call: TRBV2; clone_size: -; j_call: TRBJ2-2; d_call: TRBD1; cdr3_aa: CASSYLRTGGTGELFF; cdr3_nt: TGTGCCAGCAGTTATTTAAGGACAGGGGGCACCGGGGAGCTGTTTTTT
v_call: TRBV4-2; clone_size: -; j_call: TRBJ2-2; d_call: -; cdr3_aa: CATTPGTANTGELFF; cdr3_nt: TGTGCCACCACCCCCGGGACGGCGAACACCGGGGAGCTGTTTTTT
v_call: TRBV10-3; clone_size: -; j_call: TRBJ1-2; d_call: TRBD1; cdr3_aa: CAISEGQGAHGYTF; cdr3_nt: TGTGCCATCAGTGAGGGACAGGGGGCGCATGGCTACACCTTC
v_call: TRBV27; clone_size: -; j_call: TRBJ1-1; d_call: -; cdr3_aa: CAGVTEAFF; cdr3_nt: TGTGCCGGAGTGACTGAAGCTTTCTTT
v_call: TRBV28; clone_size: -; j_call: TRBJ2-7; d_call: -; cdr3_aa: CASSLSKNYEQYF; cdr3_nt: TGTGCCAGCAGTTTGAGCAAAAACTACGAGCAGTACTTC
v_call: TRBV7-8; clone_size: once; j_call: TRBJ1-5; d_call: TRBD1; cdr3_aa: CASSLYRGRAQPQHF; cdr3_nt: TGTGCCAGCAGCTTATACAGGGGGCGGGCTCAGCCCCAGCATTTT
v_call: TRBV7-9; clone_size: -; j_call: TRBJ1-2; d_call: TRBD1; cdr3_aa: CASSLNGQDGYTF; cdr3_nt: TGTGCCAGCAGCCTCAACGGACAGGATGGCTACACCTTC
v_call: TRBV5-6; clone_size: -; j_call: TRBJ2-5; d_call: -; cdr3_aa: CASSSPRLSGRRETQYF; cdr3_nt: TGTGCCAGCAGCTCCCCTCGACTTAGTGGGCGTAGGGAGACCCAGTACTTC
v_call: TRBV29-1; clone_size: -; j_call: TRBJ1-1; d_call: -; cdr3_aa: CSVQRLDTEAFF; cdr3_nt: TGCAGCGTTCAACGCCTTGACACTGAAGCTTTCTTT
v_call: TRBV27; clone_size: -; j_call: TRBJ2-7; d_call: -; cdr3_aa: CASSPAGLFGVEQYF; cdr3_nt: TGTGCCAGCAGCCCTGCGGGCCTCTTCGGGGTCGAGCAGTACTTC
v_call: TRBV7-9; clone_size: -; j_call: TRBJ2-3; d_call: TRBD1; cdr3_aa: CASSPPGTGRAADTQYF; cdr3_nt: TGTGCCAGCAGCCCCCCCGGGACAGGGAGGGCAGCAGATACGCAGTATTTT
v_call: TRBV14; clone_size: once; j_call: TRBJ2-5; d_call: -; cdr3_aa: CASSQDWGSQETQYF; cdr3_nt: TGTGCCAGCAGCCAAGATTGGGGGTCCCAAGAGACCCAGTACTTC
v_call: TRBV4-2; clone_size: once; j_call: TRBJ1-2; d_call: -; cdr3_aa: CASSQEDSFYGYTF; cdr3_nt: TGTGCCAGCAGCCAAGAAGACAGCTTCTATGGCTACACCTTC
v_call: TRBV5-4; clone_size: -; j_call: TRBJ2-5; d_call: -; cdr3_aa: CASPKRQKQETQYF; cdr3_nt: TGTGCCAGCCCTAAAAGACAGAAACAAGAGACCCAGTACTTC
v_call: TRBV7-8; clone_size: -; j_call: TRBJ2-1; d_call: -; cdr3_aa: CASSPLGAAIPYNEQFF; cdr3_nt: TGTGCCAGCAGCCCTTTGGGGGCGGCGATTCCCTACAATGAGCAGTTCTTC
v_call: TRBV18; clone_size: -; j_call: TRBJ2-3; d_call: TRBD2; cdr3_aa: CASSPAASGSPDTQYF; cdr3_nt: TGTGCCAGCTCACCAGCAGCTAGCGGGAGTCCAGATACGCAGTATTTT
v_call: TRBV25-1; clone_size: -; j_call: TRBJ1-1; d_call: -; cdr3_aa: CASSEYGAAAFF; cdr3_nt: TGTGCCAGCAGTGAATACGGGGCCGCAGCTTTCTTT
v_call: TRBV7-9; clone_size: -; j_call: TRBJ2-1; d_call: TRBD2; cdr3_aa: CASSSRRLAAYNEQFF; cdr3_nt: TGTGCCAGCAGCTCCCGAAGACTAGCGGCCTACAATGAGCAGTTCTTC
v_call: TRBV19; clone_size: -; j_call: TRBJ1-2; d_call: TRBD1; cdr3_aa: CASSADRAYGYTF; cdr3_nt: TGTGCCAGTAGTGCGGACAGGGCGTACGGCTACACCTTC
v_call: TRBV27; clone_size: -; j_call: TRBJ2-4; d_call: -; cdr3_aa: CASSFRDRAKNIQYF; cdr3_nt: TGTGCCAGCAGTTTCAGAGACAGGGCCAAAAACATTCAGTACTTC
v_call: TRBV10-3; clone_size: -; j_call: TRBJ2-7; d_call: TRBD2; cdr3_aa: CAISDRLAVDYEQYF; cdr3_nt: TGTGCCATCAGTGATCGGCTAGCGGTCGATTACGAGCAGTACTTC
v_call: TRBV28; clone_size: -; j_call: TRBJ2-4; d_call: -; cdr3_aa: CASGWRGAGNIQYF; cdr3_nt: TGTGCCAGCGGTTGGCGGGGAGCAGGAAACATTCAGTACTTC
v_call: TRBV4-1; clone_size: -; j_call: TRBJ2-3; d_call: TRBD2; cdr3_aa: CASSQDRRTSGTAGVLTDTQYF; cdr3_nt: TGCGCCAGCAGCCAAGATCGGAGAACTAGCGGGACCGCCGGGGTTTTAACAGATACGCAGTATTTT
v_call: TRBV28; clone_size: -; j_call: TRBJ2-5; d_call: -; cdr3_aa: CASSGVLGQETQYF; cdr3_nt: TGTGCCAGCAGCGGGGTACTAGGCCAAGAGACCCAGTACTTC
v_call: TRBV9; clone_size: -; j_call: TRBJ2-3; d_call: -; cdr3_aa: CASTRKAETTDTQYF; cdr3_nt: TGTGCCAGCACCCGTAAGGCGGAAACCACAGATACGCAGTATTTT